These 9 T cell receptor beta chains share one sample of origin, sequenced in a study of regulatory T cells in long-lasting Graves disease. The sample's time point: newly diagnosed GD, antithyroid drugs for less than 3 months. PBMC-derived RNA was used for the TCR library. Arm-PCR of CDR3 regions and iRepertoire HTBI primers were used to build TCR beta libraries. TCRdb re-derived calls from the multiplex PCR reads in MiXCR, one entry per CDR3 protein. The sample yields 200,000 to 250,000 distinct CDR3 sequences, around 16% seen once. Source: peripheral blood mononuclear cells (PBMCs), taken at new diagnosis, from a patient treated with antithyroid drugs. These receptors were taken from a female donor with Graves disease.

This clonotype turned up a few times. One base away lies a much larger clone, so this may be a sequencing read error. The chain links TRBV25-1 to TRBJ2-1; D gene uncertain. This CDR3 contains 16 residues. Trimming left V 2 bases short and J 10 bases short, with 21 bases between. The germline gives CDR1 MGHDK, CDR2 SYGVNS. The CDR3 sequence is CASSELVSGRIYEQFF. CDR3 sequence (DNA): TGTGCCAGCAGTGAACTAGTATCTGGACGGATCTACGAGCAGTTCTTC.

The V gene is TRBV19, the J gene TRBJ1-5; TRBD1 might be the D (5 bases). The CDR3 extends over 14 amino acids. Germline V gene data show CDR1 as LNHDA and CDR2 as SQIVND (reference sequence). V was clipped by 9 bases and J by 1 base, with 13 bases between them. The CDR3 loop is CASSVWGSNQPQHF. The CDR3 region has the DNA TGTGCCAGCAGTGTGTGGGGGAGCAATCAGCCCCAGCATTTT.

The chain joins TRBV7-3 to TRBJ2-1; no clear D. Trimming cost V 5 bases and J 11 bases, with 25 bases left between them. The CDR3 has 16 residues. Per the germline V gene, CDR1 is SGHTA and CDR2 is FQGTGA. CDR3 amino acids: CASSPSGGKESGKQFF. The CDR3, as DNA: TGTGCCAGCAGCCCTTCTGGTGGGAAAGAGTCGGGTAAGCAGTTCTTC.

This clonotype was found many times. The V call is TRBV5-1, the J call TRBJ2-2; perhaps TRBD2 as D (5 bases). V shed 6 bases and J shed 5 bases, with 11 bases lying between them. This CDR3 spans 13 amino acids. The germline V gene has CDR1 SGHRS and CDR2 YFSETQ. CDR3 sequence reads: CASTHPGTGELFF. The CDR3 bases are TGCGCCAGCACCCACCCGGGAACCGGGGAGCTGTTTTTT.

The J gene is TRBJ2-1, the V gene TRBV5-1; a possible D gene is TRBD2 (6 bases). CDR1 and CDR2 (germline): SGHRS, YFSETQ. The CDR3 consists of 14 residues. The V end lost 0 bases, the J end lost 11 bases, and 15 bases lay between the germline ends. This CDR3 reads CASSLAGLENKQFF. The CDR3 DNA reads TGCGCCAGCAGCTTGGCGGGACTGGAGAATAAGCAGTTCTTC.

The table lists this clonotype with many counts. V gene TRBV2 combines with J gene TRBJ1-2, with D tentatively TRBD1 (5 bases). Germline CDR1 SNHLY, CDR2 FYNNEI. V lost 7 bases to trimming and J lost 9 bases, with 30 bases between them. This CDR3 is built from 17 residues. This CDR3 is CASKFPGPVTAYESYTF. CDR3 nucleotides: TGTGCCAGCAAATTCCCCGGCCCAGTGACAGCCTACGAGAGCTACACCTTC.

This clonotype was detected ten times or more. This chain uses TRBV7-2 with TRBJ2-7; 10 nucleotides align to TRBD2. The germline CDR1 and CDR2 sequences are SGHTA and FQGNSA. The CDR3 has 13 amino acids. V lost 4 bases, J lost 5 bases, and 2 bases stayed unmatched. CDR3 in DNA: TGTGCCAGCAGCTCCGGGACTAGCGACGAGCAGTACTTC. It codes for CASSSGTSDEQYF.

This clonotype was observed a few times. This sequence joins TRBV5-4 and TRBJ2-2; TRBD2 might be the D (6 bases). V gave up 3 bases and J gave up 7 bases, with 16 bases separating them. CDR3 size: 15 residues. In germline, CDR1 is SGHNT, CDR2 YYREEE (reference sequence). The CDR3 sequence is CASSSTGERGGELFF. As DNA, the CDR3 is TGTGCCAGCAGCTCCACGGGGGAGAGGGGCGGGGAGCTGTTTTTT.

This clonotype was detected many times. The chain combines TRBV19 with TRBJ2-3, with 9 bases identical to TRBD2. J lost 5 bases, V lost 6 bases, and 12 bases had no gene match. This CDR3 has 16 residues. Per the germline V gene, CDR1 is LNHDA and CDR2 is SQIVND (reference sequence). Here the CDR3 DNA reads TGTGCCAGTAGGCCTCTAAGCGGGAGGCTGGTAGATACGCAGTATTTT. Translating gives CASRPLSGRLVDTQYF.